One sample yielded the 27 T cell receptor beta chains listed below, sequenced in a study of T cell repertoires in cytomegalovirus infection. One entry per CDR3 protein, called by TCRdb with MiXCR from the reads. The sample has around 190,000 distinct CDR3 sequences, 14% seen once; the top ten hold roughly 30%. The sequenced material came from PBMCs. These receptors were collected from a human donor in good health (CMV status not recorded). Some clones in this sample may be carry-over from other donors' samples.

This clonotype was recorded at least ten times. The CDR3 DNA follows: TGTGCCAGCAGCACCCCGGACAGTTGGGGATCTGGAAACACCATATATTTT. Its protein product is CASSTPDSWGSGNTIYF. The chain recombines TRBV7-9 with TRBJ1-3, with D possibly matching TRBD1 (6 bases). The CDR3 is made up of 17 amino acids. The germline V and J ends were trimmed by 5 bases and 1 base, with 18 bases remaining between them. The germline V gene has CDR1 SEHNR and CDR2 FQNEAQ (reference sequence).

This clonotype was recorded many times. CDR3 bases: TGCAGTGCTAGAGATCGGGCTAGCGGGAGTTACGAGCAGTACTTC. Residues: CSARDRASGSYEQYF. The V and J genes are TRBV20-1 and TRBJ2-7, with TRBD2 matching over 10 bases. With V trimmed by 0 bases and J by 4 bases, 6 bases remained unmatched. Germline V lookup: CDR1 DFQATT, CDR2 SNEGSKA (reference sequence). CDR3 length equals 15 residues.

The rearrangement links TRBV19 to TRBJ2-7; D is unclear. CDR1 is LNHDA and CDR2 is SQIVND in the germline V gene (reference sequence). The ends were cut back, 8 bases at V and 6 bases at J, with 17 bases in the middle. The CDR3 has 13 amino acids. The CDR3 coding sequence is TGTGCCAGTTCAAAACCGCGGAGAGGCGAGCAGTACTTC. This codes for CASSKPRRGEQYF.

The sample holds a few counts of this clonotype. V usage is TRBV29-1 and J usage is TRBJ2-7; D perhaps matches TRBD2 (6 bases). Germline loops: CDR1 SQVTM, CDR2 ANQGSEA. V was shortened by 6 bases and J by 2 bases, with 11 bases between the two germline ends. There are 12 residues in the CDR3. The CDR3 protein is CSVSEGTYEQYF. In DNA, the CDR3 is TGCAGCGTATCGGAGGGGACCTACGAGCAGTACTTC.

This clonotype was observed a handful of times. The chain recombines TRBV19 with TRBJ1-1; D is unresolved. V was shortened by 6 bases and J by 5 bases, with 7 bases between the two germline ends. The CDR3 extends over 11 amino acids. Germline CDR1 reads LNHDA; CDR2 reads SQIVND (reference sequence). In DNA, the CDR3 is TGTGCCAGTAGCAGAGAAACTGAAGCTTTCTTT. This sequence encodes CASSRETEAFF.

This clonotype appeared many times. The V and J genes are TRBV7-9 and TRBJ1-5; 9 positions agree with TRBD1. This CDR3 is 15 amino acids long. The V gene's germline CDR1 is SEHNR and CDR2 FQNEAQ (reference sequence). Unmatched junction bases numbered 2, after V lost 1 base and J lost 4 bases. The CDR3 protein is CASSLGDRANQPQHF. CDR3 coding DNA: TGTGCCAGCAGCTTAGGGGACAGGGCGAATCAGCCCCAGCATTTT.

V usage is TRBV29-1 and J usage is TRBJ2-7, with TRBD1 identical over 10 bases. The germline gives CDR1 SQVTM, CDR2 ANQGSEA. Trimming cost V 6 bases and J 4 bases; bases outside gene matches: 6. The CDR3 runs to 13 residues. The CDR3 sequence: CSVNPGQGYEQYF. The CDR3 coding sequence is TGCAGCGTCAACCCGGGACAGGGGTACGAGCAGTACTTC.

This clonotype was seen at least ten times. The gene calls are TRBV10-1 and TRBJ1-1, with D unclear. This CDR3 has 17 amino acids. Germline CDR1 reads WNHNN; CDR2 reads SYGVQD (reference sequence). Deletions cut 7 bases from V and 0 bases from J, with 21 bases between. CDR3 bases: TGCGCCAGCACCCGAGAAAACCCCCAACTGATGAACACTGAAGCTTTCTTT. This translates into CASTRENPQLMNTEAFF.

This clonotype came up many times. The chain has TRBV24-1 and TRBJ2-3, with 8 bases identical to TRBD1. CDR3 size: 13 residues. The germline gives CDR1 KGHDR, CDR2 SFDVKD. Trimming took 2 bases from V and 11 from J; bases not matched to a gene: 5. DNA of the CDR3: TGTGCCACCAGTGATTCGACAGGGGAAGGGCAGTATTTT. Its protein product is CATSDSTGEGQYF.

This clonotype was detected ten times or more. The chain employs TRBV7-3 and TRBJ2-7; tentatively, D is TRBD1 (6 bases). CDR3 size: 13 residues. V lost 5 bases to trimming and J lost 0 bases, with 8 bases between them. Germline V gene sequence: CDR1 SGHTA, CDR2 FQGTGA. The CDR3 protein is CASSQDSSYEQYF. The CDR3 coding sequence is TGTGCCAGCAGCCAGGACAGCTCCTACGAGCAGTACTTC.

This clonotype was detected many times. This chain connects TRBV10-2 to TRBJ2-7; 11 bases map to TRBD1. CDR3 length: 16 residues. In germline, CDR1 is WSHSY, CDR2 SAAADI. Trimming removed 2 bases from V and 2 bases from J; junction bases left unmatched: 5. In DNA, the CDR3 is TGCGCCAGCAGTGAGGCGGACAGGGGGCGCCCCTACGAGCAGTACTTC. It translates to CASSEADRGRPYEQYF.

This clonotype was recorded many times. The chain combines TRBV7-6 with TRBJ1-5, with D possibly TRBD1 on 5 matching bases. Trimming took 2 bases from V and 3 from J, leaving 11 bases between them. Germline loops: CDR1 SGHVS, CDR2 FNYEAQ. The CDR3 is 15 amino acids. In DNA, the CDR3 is TGTGCCAGCAGCTTACTAGACAGAAACAATCAGCCCCAGCATTTT. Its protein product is CASSLLDRNNQPQHF.

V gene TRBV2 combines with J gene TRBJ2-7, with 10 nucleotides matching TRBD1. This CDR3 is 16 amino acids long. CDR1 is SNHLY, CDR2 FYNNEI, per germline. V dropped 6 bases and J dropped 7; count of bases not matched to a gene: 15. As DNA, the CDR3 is TGTGCCAGCAGAAACCGGGACAGGGGACGCAATGAGGAGCAGTACTTC. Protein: CASRNRDRGRNEEQYF. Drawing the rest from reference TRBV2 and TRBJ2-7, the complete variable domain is EPEVTQTPSHQVTQMGQEVILRCVPISNHLYFYWYRQILGQKVEFLVSFYNNEISEKSEIFDDQFSVERPDGSNFTLKIRSTKLEDSAMYFCASRNRDRGRNEEQYFGPGTRLTVT.

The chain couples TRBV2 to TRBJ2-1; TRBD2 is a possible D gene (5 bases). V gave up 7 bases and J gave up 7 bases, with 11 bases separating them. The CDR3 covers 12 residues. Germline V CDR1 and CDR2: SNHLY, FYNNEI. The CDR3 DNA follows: TGTGCCAGCACGAGCGGCCTGAATGAGCAGTTCTTC. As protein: CASTSGLNEQFF.

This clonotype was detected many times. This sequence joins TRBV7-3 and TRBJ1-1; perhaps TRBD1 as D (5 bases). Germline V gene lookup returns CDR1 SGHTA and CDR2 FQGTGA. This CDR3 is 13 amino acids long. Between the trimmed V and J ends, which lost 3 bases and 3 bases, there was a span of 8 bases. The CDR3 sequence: CASSFQGDTEAFF. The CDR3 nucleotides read TGTGCCAGCAGCTTTCAGGGTGACACTGAAGCTTTCTTT.

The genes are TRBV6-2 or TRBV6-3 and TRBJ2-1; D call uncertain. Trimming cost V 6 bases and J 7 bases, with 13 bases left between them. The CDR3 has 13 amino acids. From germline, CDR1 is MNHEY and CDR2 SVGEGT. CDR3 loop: CASSFYLGNEQFF. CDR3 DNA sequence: TGTGCCAGCAGCTTCTATCTGGGGAATGAGCAGTTCTTC.

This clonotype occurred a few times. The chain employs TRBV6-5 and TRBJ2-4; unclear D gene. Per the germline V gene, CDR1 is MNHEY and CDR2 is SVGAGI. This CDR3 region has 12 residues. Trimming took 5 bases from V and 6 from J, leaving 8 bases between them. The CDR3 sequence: CASSPSVNIQYF. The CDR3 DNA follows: TGTGCCAGCAGTCCATCGGTAAACATTCAGTACTTC.

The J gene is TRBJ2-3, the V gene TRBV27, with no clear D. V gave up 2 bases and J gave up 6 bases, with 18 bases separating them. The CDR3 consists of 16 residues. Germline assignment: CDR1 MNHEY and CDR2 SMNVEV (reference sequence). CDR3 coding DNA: TGTGCCAGCAGTTTACGCCGGCCCCCGGAACCTGATACGCAGTATTTT. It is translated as CASSLRRPPEPDTQYF.

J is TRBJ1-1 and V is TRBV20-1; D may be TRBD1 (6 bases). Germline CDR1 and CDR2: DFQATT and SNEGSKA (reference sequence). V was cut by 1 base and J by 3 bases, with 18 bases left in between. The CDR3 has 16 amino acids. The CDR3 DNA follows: TGCAGTGCTAGAGCGGGGGGCGATAGTCTGGACACTGAAGCTTTCTTT. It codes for CSARAGGDSLDTEAFF.

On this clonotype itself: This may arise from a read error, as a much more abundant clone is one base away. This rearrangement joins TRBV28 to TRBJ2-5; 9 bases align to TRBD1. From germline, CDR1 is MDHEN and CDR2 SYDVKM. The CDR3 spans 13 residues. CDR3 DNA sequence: TGTGCCGGCAGGGCACAGGGGGCCCAGACCCAGTACTTC. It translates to CAGRAQGAQTQYF.

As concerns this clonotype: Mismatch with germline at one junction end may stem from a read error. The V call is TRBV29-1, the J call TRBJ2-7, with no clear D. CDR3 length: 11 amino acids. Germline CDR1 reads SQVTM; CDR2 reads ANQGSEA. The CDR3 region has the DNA TGCAGCGTTGAAAGCCCCTACGTGCAGTACTTC. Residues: CSVESPYVQYF.

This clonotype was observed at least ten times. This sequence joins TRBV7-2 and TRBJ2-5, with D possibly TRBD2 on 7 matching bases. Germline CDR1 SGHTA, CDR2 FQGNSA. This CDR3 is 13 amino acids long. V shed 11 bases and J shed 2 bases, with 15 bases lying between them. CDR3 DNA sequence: TGTGCCTCCAAAAGGGGGGGACAAGAGACCCAGTACTTC. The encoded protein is CASKRGGQETQYF.

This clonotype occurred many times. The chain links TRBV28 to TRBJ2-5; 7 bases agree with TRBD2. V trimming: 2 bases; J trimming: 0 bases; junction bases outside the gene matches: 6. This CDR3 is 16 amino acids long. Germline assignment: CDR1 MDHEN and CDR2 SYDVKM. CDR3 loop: CASSLRVLADQETQYF. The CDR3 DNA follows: TGTGCCAGCAGTTTAAGGGTTCTAGCGGACCAAGAGACCCAGTACTTC.

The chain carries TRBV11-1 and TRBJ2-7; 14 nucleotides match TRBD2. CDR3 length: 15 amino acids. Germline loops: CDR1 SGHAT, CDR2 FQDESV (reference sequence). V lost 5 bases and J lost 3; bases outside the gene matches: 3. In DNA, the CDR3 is TGTGCCAGCAGCCCGGGACTAGCGGGAGTCTACGAGCAGTACTTC. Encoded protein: CASSPGLAGVYEQYF.

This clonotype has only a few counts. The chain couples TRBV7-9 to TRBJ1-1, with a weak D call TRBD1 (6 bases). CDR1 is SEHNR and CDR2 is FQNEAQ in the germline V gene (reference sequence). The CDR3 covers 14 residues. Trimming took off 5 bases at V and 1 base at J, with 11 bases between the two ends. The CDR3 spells CASSLQGPNTEAFF. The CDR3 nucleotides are TGTGCCAGCAGCCTCCAGGGGCCGAACACTGAAGCTTTCTTT.

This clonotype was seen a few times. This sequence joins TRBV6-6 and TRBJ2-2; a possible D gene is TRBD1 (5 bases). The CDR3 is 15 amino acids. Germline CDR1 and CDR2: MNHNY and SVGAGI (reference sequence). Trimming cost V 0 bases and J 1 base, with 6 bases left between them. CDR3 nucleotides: TGTGCCAGCAGTTACTCACAGGAGAACACCGGGGAGCTGTTTTTT. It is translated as CASSYSQENTGELFF.

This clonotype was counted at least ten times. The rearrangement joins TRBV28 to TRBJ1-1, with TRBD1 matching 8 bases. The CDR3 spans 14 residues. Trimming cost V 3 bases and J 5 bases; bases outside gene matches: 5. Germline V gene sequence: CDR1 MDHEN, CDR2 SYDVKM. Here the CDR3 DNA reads TGTGCCAGCAGTTTCGGACAGGGAAGGACTGAAGCTTTCTTT. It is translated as CASSFGQGRTEAFF.